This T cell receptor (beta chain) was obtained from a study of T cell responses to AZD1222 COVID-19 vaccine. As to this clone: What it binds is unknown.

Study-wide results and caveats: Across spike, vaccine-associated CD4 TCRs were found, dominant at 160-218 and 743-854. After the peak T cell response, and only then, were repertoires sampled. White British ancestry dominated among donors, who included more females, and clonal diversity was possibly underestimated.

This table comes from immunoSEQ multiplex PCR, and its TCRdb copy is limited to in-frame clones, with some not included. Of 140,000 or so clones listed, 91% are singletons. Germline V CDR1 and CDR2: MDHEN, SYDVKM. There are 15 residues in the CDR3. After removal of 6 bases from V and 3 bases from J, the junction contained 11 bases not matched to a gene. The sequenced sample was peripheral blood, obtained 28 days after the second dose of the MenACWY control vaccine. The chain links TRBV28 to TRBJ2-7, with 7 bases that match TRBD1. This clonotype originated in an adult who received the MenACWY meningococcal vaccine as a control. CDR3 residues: CASRPRQGDNYEQYF. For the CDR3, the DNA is TGTGCCAGCAGACCCCGACAGGGTGATAACTACGAGCAGTACTTC.